This T cell receptor beta chain comes out of a study of shared clonotypes between healthy human individuals. Notes on the study in general: What limited the represented genetic and exposure-history diversity was the small number of donors. The study generally estimated greater richness for naive than memory subsets.

Positively selected for CCR7, the CD45RO-negative cells used as naive CD8 cells excluded terminally differentiated effector memory CD45RA+ cells. CDR1 SEHNR and CDR2 FQNEAQ come from the germline V gene (reference sequence). The CDR3 is 15 residues long. The V gene end was trimmed by 2 bases and the J gene end by 4 bases; junction bases not matched to a gene: 0. As processed by the authors: As immunoSEQ supplied junction-only sequences (without quality scores), filtering differed. Here immunoSEQ multiplex PCR was the method, and the copy in TCRdb shows in-frame clones only, minus some. From that table come the V and J calls and clone size; the DNA was used to work out D and trimming. Of around 2,000,000 clones listed, under 95% are singletons. The count of this clone is one. No antigen is known for it.

Sequenced sample: naive CD8+ T cells from PBMCs. V and J are TRBV7-9 and TRBJ2-1; 12 nucleotides agree with TRBD2. This sequence was found in a man younger than 30 in good health. Some clones in this sample may be carry-over from other donors' samples. The CDR3: CASSLTSGGYNEQFF. The CDR3 DNA follows: TGTGCCAGCAGCTTAACTAGCGGGGGGTACAATGAGCAGTTCTTC.